Listed here are 20 T cell receptor beta chains from one sample, sequenced in a study of blood T cell repertoires in COVID-19 (dated by TCRdb to about 2020). The method behind the library was the immunoSEQ multiplex PCR assay. Not all clones reach the TCRdb copy of this immuneACCESS table, which keeps in-frame sequences only. Checked studies attribute under half of the gap to unresolved V genes and leave the rest unexplained. This sample holds around 160,000 clones; around 90% were observed only once. The ten largest clones add up to roughly 4% of the sample. The sequenced sample consisted of PBMCs or T cells enriched from blood (not recorded which). Receptors originate from a woman in her thirties or forties who had been exposed to COVID-19.

The chain carries TRBV9 and TRBJ2-3; D is possibly TRBD2 (6 bases). This CDR3 comprises 17 residues. From germline, CDR1 is SGDLS and CDR2 YYNGEE. Trimming left V 4 bases short and J 2 bases short, with 20 bases between. The CDR3 sequence: CASSPRAGGTTTDTQYF. CDR3 nucleotides: TGTGCCAGCAGCCCCAGAGCCGGCGGGACGACCACAGATACGCAGTATTTT.

The genes are TRBV19 and TRBJ1-2; D ambiguous. This CDR3 is built from 16 residues. Trimming took off 8 bases at V and 6 bases at J, with 25 bases between the two ends. CDR1 is LNHDA and CDR2 is SQIVND in the germline V gene (reference sequence). CDR3 in amino acids: CASRLFLEGPFNGYTF. The CDR3 DNA follows: TGTGCCAGTCGCCTATTCTTGGAGGGCCCCTTCAATGGCTACACCTTC.

This chain links TRBV19 with TRBJ1-1; 8 positions agree with TRBD1. Per germline, CDR1 LNHDA and CDR2 SQIVND (reference sequence). V gave up 8 bases and J gave up 4 bases; unmatched junction bases: 9. The CDR3 length is 14 residues. CDR3 region: CASRRRQGSTEAFF. The CDR3 DNA follows: TGTGCCAGTCGGAGACGACAGGGGAGCACTGAAGCTTTCTTT.

This chain joins TRBV6-5 and TRBJ1-5; D not certain. The V end was cut by 6 bases, the J end by 0 bases, with 12 bases between. CDR1 and CDR2 (germline): MNHEY, SVGAGI. This CDR3 comprises 15 residues. The DNA of the CDR3 is TGTGCCAGCAGCTTCAGGAAGGATAGCAATCAGCCCCAGCATTTT. As protein: CASSFRKDSNQPQHF.

The J gene is TRBJ1-5, the V gene TRBV28, with a weak D call TRBD1 (5 bases). Deletions cut 6 bases from V and 7 bases from J, with 13 bases between. The V gene's germline CDR1 is MDHEN and CDR2 SYDVKM. The CDR3 loop spans 13 amino acids. This CDR3 reads CASRSQGKQPQHF. The CDR3, as DNA: TGTGCCAGCAGGAGCCAGGGAAAACAGCCCCAGCATTTT.

The chain combines TRBV18 with TRBJ2-7; 8 bases align to TRBD1. The J segment lost 0 bases and the V segment lost 8 bases, leaving 3 bases of the junction unmatched. Germline V lookup: CDR1 KGHSH, CDR2 LQKENI. CDR3 length: 13 amino acids. CDR3 residues: CASETGDSYEQYF. The CDR3 DNA reads as TGTGCCAGCGAGACAGGGGACTCCTACGAGCAGTACTTC.

This clone was picked up one time. V and J are TRBV5-8 and TRBJ1-1; 9 bases are a match to TRBD1. Unmatched junction bases numbered 6, after V lost 3 bases and J lost 6 bases. This CDR3 is 14 amino acids long. The germline CDR1 and CDR2 sequences are SGHTS and YDEGEE. The chain's CDR3 is CASSSWTGVPEAFF. In nucleotides, the CDR3 is TGTGCCAGCAGCTCGTGGACAGGGGTCCCTGAAGCTTTCTTT. The variable domain in full, completed from reference TRBV5-8 and TRBJ1-1, reads EAGVTQSPTHLIKTRGQQATLRCSPISGHTSVYWYQQALGLGLQFLLWYDEGEERNRGNFPPRFSGRQFPNYSSELNVNALELEDSALYLCASSSWTGVPEAFFGQGTRLTVV.

This clone was picked up a small number of times. The chain employs TRBV19 and TRBJ1-2, with 9 positions matching TRBD1. The CDR3 has 15 residues. The trim removed 7 bases at V and 7 bases at J, leaving 13 bases unmatched. From germline, CDR1 is LNHDA and CDR2 SQIVND (reference sequence). CDR3 coding DNA: TGTGCCAGTACCCTTACCGGGACAGGGACCGGTGGCTACACCTTC. It specifies CASTLTGTGTGGYTF.

This sequence joins TRBV7-9 and TRBJ2-7, with 8 positions matching TRBD1. In germline, CDR1 is SEHNR, CDR2 FQNEAQ (reference sequence). J was trimmed by 2 bases and V by 8 bases; bases with no gene match: 20. The CDR3 is 18 residues long. The CDR3 reads CASLPLNQGAVGTYEQYF. In nucleotides, the CDR3 is TGTGCCAGCCTACCATTAAACCAGGGGGCGGTGGGAACCTACGAGCAGTACTTC.

The CDR3: CASSPTRPRGLALYEQYF. The CDR3 region has the DNA TGTGCCAGCAGCCCGACCAGACCCCGTGGACTAGCCCTCTACGAGCAGTACTTC. The chain has TRBV7-9 and TRBJ2-7, with 8 bases lining up with TRBD2. In germline, CDR1 is SEHNR, CDR2 FQNEAQ (reference sequence). CDR3 length: 18 amino acids. Trimming took 5 bases from V and 3 from J; bases not matched to a gene: 18.

The chain joins TRBV30 to TRBJ1-5; 12 bases fit TRBD1. The CDR3 contains 16 residues. Germline-derived CDR1 and CDR2 are GTSNPN and SVGIG (reference sequence). With 2 bases clipped from V and 8 bases from J, the junction kept 10 bases outside the gene matches. The CDR3 spells CAWSYPGQGAWEPQHF. CDR3 DNA: TGTGCCTGGAGTTACCCGGGACAGGGGGCTTGGGAGCCCCAGCATTTT.

The gene calls are TRBV7-9 and TRBJ1-2, with TRBD1 identical over 11 bases. Trimming at V came to 5 bases and at J to 6 bases, leaving 2 bases not matched to a gene. This CDR3 has 13 amino acids. Germline values: CDR1 SEHNR, CDR2 FQNEAQ (reference sequence). Here the CDR3 DNA reads TGTGCCAGCAGCGGACAGGGGGCAGATGGCTACACCTTC. Encoded protein: CASSGQGADGYTF.

This CDR3 is CASSLTTTAYEQYF. The CDR3 bases are TGTGCCAGCAGCTTAACCACAACAGCCTACGAGCAGTACTTC. The gene calls are TRBV9 and TRBJ2-7; D is unresolved. Germline values: CDR1 SGDLS, CDR2 YYNGEE. V dropped 4 bases and J dropped 2 bases, with 13 bases sitting between them. The length of the CDR3 is 14 residues.

This chain uses TRBV4-2 with TRBJ2-2, with D unclear. This CDR3 is built from 14 residues. Trimming removed 4 bases from V and 5 bases from J, with 11 bases in between. The V gene's germline CDR1 is LGHNA and CDR2 YNFKEQ. Here the CDR3 reads CASSPYVLTGELFF. As DNA, the CDR3 is TGTGCCAGCAGCCCCTATGTGTTGACCGGGGAGCTGTTTTTT.

The gene calls are TRBV3-1 (or the pseudogene TRBV3-2) and TRBJ2-7; 11 bases are a match to TRBD2. J was trimmed by 2 bases and V by 3 bases; bases with no gene match: 0. This CDR3 has 14 amino acids. The V gene's germline CDR1 is LGHDT and CDR2 YNNKEL (reference sequence). CDR3 protein: CASSHSGGAYEQYF. In nucleotides, the CDR3 is TGTGCCAGCAGCCATAGCGGGGGGGCCTACGAGCAGTACTTC.

The chain has TRBV7-2 and TRBJ2-5; 11 bases map to TRBD2. Germline CDR1 SGHTA, CDR2 FQGNSA. Unmatched junction bases numbered 10, after V lost 5 bases and J lost 5 bases. The CDR3 spans 16 residues. The CDR3: CASSEPPSGRWETQYF. Here the CDR3 DNA reads TGTGCCAGCAGCGAACCCCCTAGCGGGAGGTGGGAGACCCAGTACTTC.

The chain recombines TRBV7-3 with TRBJ2-7; the D gene is possibly TRBD2 (6 bases). The V gene lost 4 bases and the J gene lost 7 bases, with 14 bases spanning the gap. There are 13 residues in the CDR3. Looked up from germline, CDR1 is SGHTA and CDR2 is FQGTGA. The CDR3 here is CASSSHGAGEQYF. CDR3 bases: TGTGCCAGCAGCTCCCATGGGGCGGGAGAGCAGTACTTC.

This rearrangement joins TRBV3-1 (or the pseudogene TRBV3-2) to TRBJ2-7; D unresolved. The CDR3 runs to 11 residues. The germline CDR1 and CDR2 sequences are LGHDT and YNNKEL (reference sequence). V was shortened by 4 bases and J by 5 bases, with 6 bases between the two germline ends. This CDR3 is CASSLTHEQYF. The CDR3 bases are TGTGCCAGCAGCCTGACTCACGAGCAGTACTTC.

This sequence joins TRBV7-9 and TRBJ1-6; perhaps TRBD1 as D (5 bases). Germline V gene data show CDR1 as SEHNR and CDR2 as FQNEAQ (reference sequence). Trimming took off 8 bases at V and 9 bases at J, with 14 bases between the two ends. This CDR3 comprises 13 residues. In nucleotides, the CDR3 is TGTGCCAGCGGTCTGGCAGGGTCTTCACCCCTCCACTTT. Its protein product is CASGLAGSSPLHF.

The chain carries TRBV4-3 and TRBJ2-7; 7 nucleotides match TRBD2. Germline lookup yields CDR1 LGHNA and CDR2 YSLEER. CDR3 length: 18 amino acids. The J segment lost 2 bases and the V segment lost 4 bases, leaving 17 bases of the junction unmatched. The CDR3 reads CASSRPSSTGGSPYEQYF. The CDR3 DNA reads TGCGCCAGCAGCCGCCCCTCCTCAACGGGAGGCTCGCCCTACGAGCAGTACTTC.